This T cell receptor beta chain is drawn from a study of control samples from healthy donors and cancer patients. The CDR3 spans 15 residues. Germline V gene sequence: CDR1 SGHTA, CDR2 FQGNSA. The V end lost 2 bases, the J end lost 0 bases, and 8 bases lay between the germline ends. Libraries were prepared by immunoSEQ multiplex PCR; TCRdb keeps only in-frame clonotypes and omits some of them. The sample contains some 30,000 clones, approximately 90% of which appear only once. The clonotype comes from a female donor with melanoma. The genes are TRBV7-2 and TRBJ2-1, with a weak D call TRBD2 (6 bases). Sequenced sample: formalin-fixed, paraffin-embedded tissue. The CDR3 region has the DNA TGTGCCAGCAGCTTACTGCGGGACTCCTACAATGAGCAGTTCTTC. As protein: CASSLLRDSYNEQFF.